This TCR beta chain appears in the sequencing data of a study of T cell responses to AZD1222 COVID-19 vaccine. Study-wide findings and caveats: Two AZD1222 administrations were followed by greater Spike-specific TCR breadth and depth. Mostly white British, mostly female donors; authors suggested clonal diversity may be underestimated.

Libraries were prepared by immunoSEQ multiplex PCR; TCRdb keeps only in-frame clonotypes and omits some of them. This table has 65,000 to 90,000 clones, roughly nine tenths appearing once. About this clone: No antigen is known for it.

Sample: peripheral blood, taken on day 0 of AZD1222 vaccination. This TCR was sampled from an adult in good health.

CDR3 sequence reads: CASSLGASNNQPQHF. The CDR3 DNA sequence: TGTGCCAGCAGCTTAGGTGCCAGCAATAATCAGCCCCAGCATTTT. The chain uses TRBV7-2 and TRBJ1-5, with D unclear. The V and J ends lost 1 base and 4 bases respectively, with 11 bases between them. This CDR3 contains 15 residues. Germline values: CDR1 SGHTA, CDR2 FQGNSA.